This TCR beta chain was captured by sequencing in a study of cytomegalovirus exposure and HLA in healthy donors. Study summary: A subsequent analysis stated that the 95 to 150 validation repertoires were run on the same platform as the approximately 700 first-cohort repertoires.

From the approximately 120-subject validation cohort, which was separate from the roughly 670-subject first cohort, the donors were drawn. Concerning this clone itself: Its antigen remains unknown.

Points from the study as a whole: Investigators reported 150 to 200 TCR beta chains as tied to cytomegalovirus.

The data were produced by immunoSEQ multiplex PCR, yet TCRdb's version contains in-frame clones alone and is incomplete. The sample contains 150,000 to 200,000 clones, roughly 85% of which appear only once. CDR1 SGHAT and CDR2 FQNNGV come from the germline V gene. The ends were cut back, 1 base at V and 0 bases at J, with 9 bases in the middle. This CDR3 has 15 amino acids. The receptor was derived from a man between 18 and 35 years old in good health and CMV-seropositive. The rearrangement links TRBV11-2 to TRBJ1-1; perhaps TRBD1 as D (6 bases). The specimen sequenced was PBMCs. The CDR3 sequence is CASSLATGLNTEAFF. CDR3 in DNA: TGTGCCAGCAGCTTAGCGACAGGCCTGAACACTGAAGCTTTCTTT. The complete variable domain, with remaining parts taken from reference TRBV11-2 and TRBJ1-1, reads EAGVAQSPRYKIIEKRQSVAFWCNPISGHATLYWYQQILGQGPKLLIQFQNNGVVDDSQLPKDRFSAERLKGVDSTLKIQPAKLEDSAVYLCASSLATGLNTEAFFGQGTRLTVV.